This T cell receptor (beta chain) was documented in a study of T cells in Graves' hyperthyroidism and ophthalmopathy. Amplified TCR beta CDR3 regions derived from RNA transcripts. An initial round of RT-PCR targeting the TCR CDR3 relied on the HTBI primer set. TCRdb ran MiXCR on the multiplex PCR reads and lists one entry per CDR3 protein. The repertoire holds a few hundred thousand distinct CDR3 sequences, with approximately 16% as singletons. Whole-study results and caveats: Onset of ophthalmopathy came a median around 6.2 months after the model predicted it.

CDR1 and CDR2 (germline): MNHEY, SMNVEV (reference sequence). With 3 bases removed from V and 5 bases from J, the gap between germline ends came to 14 bases. The CDR3 consists of 14 residues. This clonotype appeared many times. Its antigen is unidentified. The sequencing sample was made of blood. The TCR comes from a woman aged 55 to 70 with Graves' ophthalmopathy. The gene calls are TRBV27 and TRBJ2-7; D may match TRBD1 or TRBD2 (5 bases each). CDR3 sequence: CASSFGGAPNEQYF. In DNA, the CDR3 is TGTGCCAGCAGTTTTGGGGGAGCCCCCAACGAGCAGTACTTC.